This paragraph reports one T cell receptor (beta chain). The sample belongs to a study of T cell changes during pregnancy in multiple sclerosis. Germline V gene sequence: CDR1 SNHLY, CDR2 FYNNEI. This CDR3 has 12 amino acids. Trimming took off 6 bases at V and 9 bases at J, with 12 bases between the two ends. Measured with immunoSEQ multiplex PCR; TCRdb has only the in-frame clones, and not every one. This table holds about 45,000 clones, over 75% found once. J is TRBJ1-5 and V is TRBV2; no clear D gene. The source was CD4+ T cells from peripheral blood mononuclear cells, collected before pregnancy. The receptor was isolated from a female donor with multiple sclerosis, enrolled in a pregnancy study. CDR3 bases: TGTGCCAGCAGCGCGGTGGTTGGGCCCCAGCATTTT. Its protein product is CASSAVVGPQHF.